A selection of T cell receptor beta chains follows, all from one sample in a study of T-cell memory formation after mild COVID-19. MiXCR, applied by TCRdb to the 5' RACE reads, yields one record per CDR3 protein. The sample comprises approximately 65,000 distinct CDR3 sequences, 16% of which are singletons, and about a third rests with the top ten. Sequencing was done on a sample of PBMCs or a T cell subset sorted from them (not recorded which). The source is an adult woman who had mild COVID-19 (a few samples of this study predate the infection). Cell type and time point are not known. CDR3s leave out the opening cysteine and the closing phenylalanine or tryptophan. Not every row has a clone size; where given, it reads once, few, many or a size class.

few	TRBV9	TRBJ2-1	ASSAPASGSRGPNEQF
NA	TRBV6-5	TRBJ2-2	ASSFSSGLAVTGELF
few	TRBV3-1	TRBJ2-7	ASSAKGGRAYEQY
NA	TRBV19	TRBJ2-3	ASSVSGLGTDTQY
NA	TRBV20-1	TRBJ1-1	SARDSDLNTKAF
NA	TRBV24-1	TRBJ2-2	ATSDPRTSGFAGELF
many	TRBV7-2	TRBJ2-1	ASSSTPTGRNNEQF
few	TRBV13	TRBJ2-5	ASSPNRETQY
few	TRBV12-3/TRBV12-4	TRBJ2-2	ASSPRGSGRAGELF
NA	TRBV12-3/TRBV12-4	TRBJ2-5	ASSPGIRLVVRETQY
NA	TRBV6-5	TRBJ2-1	ASTYSSQDSYREQF
NA	TRBV29-1	TRBJ2-2	SVVGTGELF
few	TRBV15	TRBJ2-7	ATSRRREGLYEQY
few	TRBV29-1	TRBJ2-7	SVVGLTVSEQY
few	TRBV4-1	TRBJ2-1	ASSQESELEQF
few	TRBV20-1	TRBJ2-3	SAIGDRGDWDTQY
NA	TRBV15	TRBJ2-5	ATSRWREGETQY
NA	TRBV14	TRBJ2-7	ASSLSGGAVYEQY
NA	TRBV7-6	TRBJ2-7	ASSEGLTYEQY
NA	TRBV7-9	TRBJ2-1	ASSFTLAGVAHEQF
few	TRBV7-3	TRBJ2-2	ASSLYASRPLGAGELF
NA	TRBV6-1	TRBJ2-7	ASSEAGPSLYEQY
NA	TRBV6-6	TRBJ1-1	ASSYSIAGLIDTEAF
NA	TRBV6-2/TRBV6-3	TRBJ2-7	ASSYSILREIYYEQY
NA	TRBV29-1	TRBJ2-1	SVRQSSYNEQF
few	TRBV29-1	TRBJ1-2	SVERDSGYT